This TCR beta chain appears in the sequencing data of a study of T-cell memory formation after mild COVID-19 (dated by TCRdb to the early 2020s). Background on the whole study: TCR sequence clusters from the two donors were found to be largely donor specific. In a couple of donors, T-cell clones that expanded and contracted after mild COVID-19 were tracked by sequencing TCRalpha and TCRbeta repertoires over time. The cohort comprised two young, previously healthy adult volunteers, one female and one male.

Study-wide findings and limitations: Contracting CD4+ clones turned up mainly in the CM and EM memory subsets, whereas EMRA was where CD8+ clones were enriched. SARS-CoV-2 specificity of the second-wave clones peaking on day 37 was not confirmed. The study covered only a couple of mild cases, and larger cohorts including severe cases with pre-infection samples were considered necessary. Some responding clones were detected in pre-infection memory, which suggested that pre-existing cross-reactive memory T cells had joined the SARS-CoV-2 response. Clones that contracted from day 15 to 85 showed balanced CD4/CD8 phenotypes, whereas a second wave of clones that expanded from day 15 to 37 leaned towards CD4+.

There are many counts of this clonotype. Its antigen target is currently unknown. No quality values exist for individual bases; no much larger clone is one base distant. Taken from the germline V gene, the CDR1 and CDR2 loops are SQVTM and ANQGSEA. The junction shows trimming of 7 bases on V and 2 bases on J, and the gene matches do not reach 6 bases of it. Counted from cysteine to phenylalanine, this CDR3 has 14 amino acids. The only DNA kept is the CDR3, 42 bases in frame from the first base. Ficoll-Paque density gradient centrifugation was used to isolate PBMCs. The data were produced on an Illumina NovaSeq 6000. TCRalpha and TCRbeta cDNA libraries were built by 5'RACE with constant-segment primers, adding sample barcodes and unique molecular identifiers. RNA was extracted from every sample with Trizol reagent. The libraries were amplified in two PCR steps, and the second step added a second sample barcode and Illumina TruSeq adapters. The libraries were sequenced on an Illumina NovaSeq using 2 x 150 bp paired-end reads. As for how the authors treated the data: Reads were demultiplexed and collapsed into UMI-guided consensus sequences with migec v1.2.7. Using mixcr v2.1.11, the UMI consensuses were aligned to TRA and TRB V and J templates and assembled into clonotypes. A clonotype was counted as expanded or contracted only if both edgeR and NoisET called the change significant, with noise models trained on biological replicates. edgeR calls used a false discovery rate-adjusted p below 0.01 and a log2 fold-change threshold of 1. PCA with hierarchical clustering of max-normalized trajectories of the 1000 most abundant clonotypes was used as exploratory dynamics analysis. Each responding clone was given a CD4 or CD8 phenotype based on the CD4+ and CD8+ repertoires, which had been sequenced separately. Clones were called with MiXCR by TCRdb after fastp trimmed the public reads at Q25, and only in-frame beta chains were retained. Records with the same CDR3 protein are collapsed into one entry carrying the most frequent genes and DNA. TCRdb, not the original authors, processed these V and J calls. The sample table holds roughly 580,000 distinct CDR3 sequences, of which more than 15% were seen once. The top ten clones comprise around 11% of the sample.

The origin of this receptor is an adult woman who had mild COVID-19 (a few samples of this study predate the infection). The sample titles of this study are shuffled in the database, so cell type and time point are left out; the donor was told from shared clones. Recombination linked TRBV29-1 to TRBJ2-2; 8 central nucleotides agree with TRBD1. Material: PBMCs or a T cell subset sorted from them (not recorded which). This receptor carries the CDR3 CSAGQGPNTGELFF. The DNA reads as follows: TGCAGCGCTGGACAGGGCCCCAACACCGGGGAGCTGTTTTTT.